This T cell receptor beta chain originates from a study of early T cells in non-severe SARS-CoV-2 infection. Study context: Sequencing input comprised bulk RNA from unsorted whole blood; chain pairing was not available.

Attachment of unique molecular identifiers to individual cDNA molecules was performed. Each CDR3 protein gets one entry after TCRdb re-called the 5' RACE reads with MiXCR. The sample has roughly 57,000 distinct CDR3 sequences, approximately 13% seen once. V lost 1 base to trimming and J lost 2 bases, with 11 bases between them. This CDR3 is built from 14 residues. Germline CDR1 and CDR2: DFQATT and SNEGSKA (reference sequence). This clonotype was observed a few times. The sample consisted of whole blood. The sequence came from an adult who was a healthcare worker with PCR-confirmed SARS-CoV-2 infection or an uninfected control (not recorded which). The V gene is TRBV20-1, the J gene TRBJ2-5; unclear D gene. The CDR3 DNA follows: TGCAGTGCTAGAGTAGGAGTTTCGCAAGAGACCCAGTACTTC. It is translated as CSARVGVSQETQYF.